The source of this T cell receptor (beta chain) is a study of T cell clonality in common variable immunodeficiency. The protocol was immunoSEQ multiplex PCR, while the TCRdb copy is restricted to in-frame clones and leaves out a portion. Observed are approximately 42,000 clones, no singletons, with the top ten taking more than 1.2%. Broader study findings: Reportedly, TCR beta sequences from common variable immunodeficiency showed fewer deletions and N-nucleotide insertions. Compared with controls, CVID subjects had fewer shared TCRbeta clones. Authors noted CVID clonality's cause needs subpopulation repertoire sequencing.

This clone appeared many times. Its specificity is not known. The sequenced fragment ends 3 residues before the CDR3 boundary, so the rest is inferred from the germline J gene. This CDR3 has 17 amino acids. CDR1 is MNHNS, CDR2 SASEGT, per germline. With 0 bases clipped from V and 1 base from J, the junction kept 7 bases outside the gene matches. The sequencing input was peripheral blood mononuclear cells. The receptor was derived from a person aged 18 to 75 in good health. The chain combines TRBV6-1 with TRBJ2-3; 7 bases match TRBD2. CDR3 DNA (partial): TGTGCCAGCAGTGAAGCAGGAGCGGGAATGGGCACAGATACG. It encodes CASSEAGAGMGTDT. The entire CDR3 reads CASSEAGAGMGTDTQYF.